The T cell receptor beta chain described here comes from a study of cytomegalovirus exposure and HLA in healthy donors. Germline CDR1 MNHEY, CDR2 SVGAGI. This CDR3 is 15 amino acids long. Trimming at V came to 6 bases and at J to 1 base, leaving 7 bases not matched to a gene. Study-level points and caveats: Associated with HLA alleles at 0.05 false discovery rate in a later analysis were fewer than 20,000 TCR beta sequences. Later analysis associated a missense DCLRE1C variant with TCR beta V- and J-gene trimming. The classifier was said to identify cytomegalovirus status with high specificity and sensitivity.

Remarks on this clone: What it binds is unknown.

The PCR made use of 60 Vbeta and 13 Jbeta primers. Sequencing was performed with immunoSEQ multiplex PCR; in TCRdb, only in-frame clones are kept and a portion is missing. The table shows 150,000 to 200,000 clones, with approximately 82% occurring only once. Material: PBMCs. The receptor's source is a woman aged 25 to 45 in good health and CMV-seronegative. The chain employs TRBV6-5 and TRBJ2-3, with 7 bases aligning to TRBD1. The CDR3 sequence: CASRRQGVGTDTQYF. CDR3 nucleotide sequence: TGTGCCAGCAGGAGACAGGGCGTGGGCACAGATACGCAGTATTTT.